This is a list of T cell receptor beta chains from one sample in a study of human T cells and chemical hapten exposure. TCRdb used MiXCR to reprocess the RACE reads, holding one entry per CDR3 protein. The repertoire has roughly 120,000 distinct CDR3 sequences, 9% to 9.5% of them found once; the top ten carry 2.5% to 3.5%. This specimen consisted of whole blood, obtained in connection with sensitization to the hapten diphenylcyclopropenone (DPC). These receptors originate from a woman between 35 and 50 years old with alopecia areata. Some clones in this sample may be carry-over from other donors' samples. The CDR3 runs from the conserved cysteine through the conserved F or W. Fields, in order: clone size, V gene, D gene, J gene, CDR3 protein, CDR3 DNA. A D gene is named only where the DNA matches it firmly. Clone size is given for some rows only: seen once, a few or many times, or a class if the clone is expanded.

>few|TRBV28|TRBD1|TRBJ1-5
CASSPGTGLQPQHF
TGTGCCAGCAGTCCCGGGACAGGGTTACAGCCCCAGCATTTT
>many|TRBV6-7|TRBD2|TRBJ2-1
CASSYFGLAGGNEQFF
TGTGCCAGCAGTTACTTTGGGCTAGCGGGGGGTAATGAGCAGTTCTTC
>NA|TRBV20-1|NA|TRBJ1-5
CSARDSGRAPPLGNQPQHF
TGCAGTGCTAGAGATAGCGGCAGGGCGCCGCCCCTCGGCAATCAGCCCCAGCATTTT
>few|TRBV2|TRBD1|TRBJ1-5
CASRRDRASNQPQHF
TGTGCCAGCAGACGCGACAGGGCTAGCAATCAGCCCCAGCATTTT
>many|TRBV20-1|TRBD2|TRBJ2-7
CSARAASGGYEQYF
TGCAGTGCTAGGGCGGCTAGCGGGGGCTACGAGCAGTACTTC
>many|TRBV5-6|NA|TRBJ1-1
CASSPGVTEAFF
TGTGCCAGCAGCCCGGGGGTGACTGAAGCTTTCTTT
>NA|TRBV2|NA|TRBJ1-5
CASSTPPGRGGYQPQHF
TGTGCCAGCAGTACCCCCCCCGGCAGGGGAGGATATCAGCCCCAGCATTTT
>NA|TRBV28|TRBD1|TRBJ2-3
CASRADRVTDTQYF
TGTGCCAGCAGAGCGGACAGGGTGACAGATACGCAGTATTTT
>many|TRBV7-9|NA|TRBJ2-5
CASSLPTGVKETQYF
TGTGCCAGCAGCCTACCGACAGGAGTCAAAGAGACCCAGTACTTC
>few|TRBV6-5|TRBD1|TRBJ1-1
CASSSSSRDRVGTEAFF
TGTGCCAGCAGTTCATCGTCCCGGGACAGGGTCGGCACTGAAGCTTTCTTT
>NA|TRBV7-2|TRBD2|TRBJ2-1
CASRGLAGPTEQFF
TGTGCCAGCAGGGGACTAGCGGGGCCTACTGAGCAGTTCTTC
>NA|TRBV2|NA|TRBJ2-3
CASSETWAASTDTQYF
TGTGCCAGCAGTGAAACCTGGGCAGCCAGCACAGATACGCAGTATTTT
>many|TRBV6-2/TRBV6-3|TRBD1|TRBJ1-2
CASSYPGTANTGYTF
TGTGCCAGCAGTTACCCCGGGACAGCGAATACTGGCTACACCTTC
>NA|TRBV4-3|NA|TRBJ1-4
CASSQEAAPTNEKLFF
TGCGCCAGCAGCCAAGAGGCCGCACCAACTAATGAAAAACTGTTTTTT
>NA|TRBV4-1|NA|TRBJ2-1
CASSQGVYGRGDERFF
TGCGCCAGCAGCCAAGGTGTATATGGACGGGGCGATGAGCGGTTCTTC
>few|TRBV5-4|NA|TRBJ1-2
CASSSRRGYTF
TGTGCCAGCAGCTCGAGACGTGGCTACACCTTC
>NA|TRBV10-3|NA|TRBJ1-1
CAISGQLMNTEAFF
TGTGCCATCAGTGGTCAACTTATGAACACTGAAGCTTTCTTT
>few|TRBV6-2/TRBV6-3|NA|TRBJ2-1
CASIRGSRSNEQFF
TGTGCCAGCATCCGAGGGTCTAGGTCCAATGAGCAGTTCTTC
>few|TRBV7-2|NA|TRBJ1-1
CASSAPGTITEAFF
TGTGCCAGCAGCGCTCCCGGGACGATCACTGAAGCTTTCTTT
>many|TRBV9|NA|TRBJ2-7
CASSVDGGGGVFHEQYF
TGTGCCAGCAGCGTAGATGGAGGTGGGGGTGTCTTCCACGAGCAGTACTTC
>many|TRBV6-5|NA|TRBJ1-2
CASRKTPPSYGYTF
TGTGCCAGCAGGAAGACACCACCTAGCTATGGCTACACCTTC
>many|TRBV11-2|TRBD2|TRBJ2-3
CASRPLSGADTQYF
TGTGCCAGCAGACCCCTTAGCGGGGCAGATACGCAGTATTTT
>many|TRBV7-8|NA|TRBJ1-6
CASSTGRHSPLHF
TGTGCCAGCAGCACGGGACGGCATTCACCCCTCCACTTT
>few|TRBV20-1|NA|TRBJ1-4
CSAGTGPLDEKLFF
TGCAGTGCCGGAACAGGGCCACTTGATGAAAAACTGTTTTTT
>many|TRBV12-3/TRBV12-4|TRBD2|TRBJ2-7
CASSDIAGAYEQYF
TGTGCCAGCAGTGACATTGCGGGGGCCTACGAGCAGTACTTC
>NA|TRBV24-1|TRBD1|TRBJ2-3
CATSDLDRGTDTQYF
TGTGCCACCAGTGACCTCGACAGGGGCACAGATACGCAGTATTTT
>few|TRBV7-2|NA|TRBJ1-5
CASSYDRNQPQHF
TGTGCCAGCAGCTACGACAGGAATCAGCCCCAGCATTTT
>NA|TRBV5-1|TRBD2|TRBJ2-2
CASRTAGGRTGELFF
TGCGCCAGCAGAACTGCGGGGGGGCGCACCGGGGAGCTGTTTTTT
>many|TRBV20-1|NA|TRBJ1-5
CSARTDLNQPQHF
TGCAGTGCGAGGACAGACTTAAATCAGCCCCAGCATTTT
>few|TRBV4-2|TRBD2|TRBJ2-1
CASSPRTSGGATYNEQFF
TGTGCCAGCAGCCCAAGGACTAGCGGGGGGGCCACCTACAATGAGCAGTTCTTC
>NA|TRBV9|TRBD1|TRBJ2-5
CASSVEGDRGLETQYF
TGTGCCAGCAGCGTAGAAGGGGACAGGGGGTTGGAGACCCAGTACTTC
>many|TRBV20-1|NA|TRBJ2-3
CSAREGGGLTDTQYF
TGCAGTGCTAGAGAAGGGGGGGGACTAACAGATACGCAGTATTTT
>many|TRBV19|TRBD2|TRBJ2-5
CASKLAGEAQETQYF
TGTGCCAGTAAGTTGGCGGGGGAAGCCCAAGAGACCCAGTACTTC
>many|TRBV7-3|NA|TRBJ1-1
CASSSQGVAEAFF
TGTGCCAGCAGCTCACAGGGAGTCGCTGAAGCTTTCTTT
>many|TRBV7-9|NA|TRBJ1-2
CASSLVISWGYTF
TGTGCCAGCAGCTTAGTCATTTCCTGGGGCTACACCTTC
>many|TRBV27|NA|TRBJ1-1
CASSRFEVAEAFF
TGTGCCAGCAGTCGGTTTGAAGTCGCTGAAGCTTTCTTT
>few|TRBV7-8|NA|TRBJ1-1
CASSQTIRVNTEAFF
TGTGCCAGCAGCCAAACCATCAGGGTGAACACTGAAGCTTTCTTT
>many|TRBV7-8|NA|TRBJ1-6
CASSPPRGGNASPLHF
TGTGCCAGCAGCCCCCCTCGTGGGGGAAACGCTTCACCCCTCCACTTT
>many|TRBV20-1|TRBD1|TRBJ2-7
CSARTPTGGLYEQYF
TGCAGTGCTAGAACTCCGACAGGGGGGCTCTACGAGCAGTACTTC
>many|TRBV28|TRBD1|TRBJ2-7
CASGQGSYEQYF
TGTGCCAGCGGACAGGGCTCCTACGAGCAGTACTTC
>few|TRBV12-3/TRBV12-4|NA|TRBJ1-2
CASSPGHPRGGYTF
TGTGCCAGCAGTCCGGGACACCCTCGTGGTGGCTACACCTTC